This TCR beta chain was obtained from a study of blood T cell repertoires in COVID-19. Overall study: The United States, Italy and Spain provided the acute and convalescent COVID-19 samples.

The CDR3 spans 15 residues. V was trimmed by 0 bases and J by 5 bases, leaving 11 bases between them. Germline values: CDR1 MNHEY, CDR2 SVGAGI. The assay was immunoSEQ multiplex PCR, and TCRdb's table has in-frame clones only and misses some. The profile shows about 220,000 clones, approximately 84% of them singletons. Participants, roughly 18 to 90 years old, spanned 25 or so US areas. Sequencing was carried out using PBMCs or T cells enriched from blood (not recorded which). This sequence originates from a middle-aged man who had recovered from COVID-19. The chain has TRBV6-5 and TRBJ1-5; D is perhaps TRBD1 (5 bases). CDR3 residues: CASSYSGTGDQPQHF. The CDR3 coding sequence is TGTGCCAGCAGTTACTCCGGGACGGGAGATCAGCCCCAGCATTTT.